A selection of T cell receptor beta chains follows, all from one sample in a study of beta chain features in type 1 diabetes. Some clones are missing from TCRdb's copy, which holds only in-frame ones; the method was immunoSEQ multiplex PCR. The sample yields around 320,000 clones, 14% seen once. Sequences were obtained from central memory CD4+ T cells from blood. The source is a man between 25 and 39 years old in good health. Each CDR3 is given without its conserved first and last residue. Fields, in order: D gene, clone size, V gene, J gene, CDR3 protein. D genes are given only for firm matches. Clone size appears in some rows only: once, few, many, or a class for an expanded clone.

D: .
size: .
V: TRBV11-2
J: TRBJ1-1
CDR3: ASSSQVGSTEAF

D: .
size: few
V: TRBV5-4
J: TRBJ1-4
CDR3: ASSVAREATNEKLF

D: .
size: .
V: TRBV6-1
J: TRBJ1-1
CDR3: ASSFAVTNTEAF

D: TRBD2
size: few
V: TRBV4-3
J: TRBJ2-2
CDR3: ASSQVVRPSGRAKNTGELF

D: TRBD1
size: many
V: TRBV4-1
J: TRBJ1-3
CDR3: ASSREGQMGNTIY

D: .
size: few
V: TRBV27
J: TRBJ1-1
CDR3: ASSRGNTEAF

D: TRBD2
size: .
V: TRBV28
J: TRBJ2-2
CDR3: ASSWTSGNTGELF

D: .
size: few
V: TRBV5-1
J: TRBJ2-7
CDR3: ASSLDYGARSYEQY

D: .
size: few
V: TRBV4-1
J: TRBJ1-2
CDR3: ASSQGNQVNYGYT

D: TRBD1
size: few
V: TRBV6-1
J: TRBJ1-4
CDR3: ASSEASQGREKLF

D: .
size: .
V: TRBV5-6
J: TRBJ1-6
CDR3: ASSLRDRDSPLH

D: .
size: few
V: TRBV5-1
J: TRBJ2-7
CDR3: ASSPRLGTSSPYEQY

D: .
size: many
V: TRBV4-1
J: TRBJ1-2
CDR3: ASSQVRQALYGYT

D: .
size: .
V: TRBV28
J: TRBJ1-2
CDR3: ASSPSGRNYGYT